The 28 T cell receptor beta chains below were found in one sample sequenced in a study of cytomegalovirus exposure and HLA in healthy donors. Primers: 60 Vbeta forward and 13 Jbeta reverse. Method: immunoSEQ multiplex PCR; TCRdb's copy keeps in-frame clones and lacks some. Among roughly 110,000 clones, around two thirds were seen once, and the ten largest hold 14%. The specimen was PBMCs. The receptors come from a woman aged 40 to 50 in good health and CMV-seropositive.

This clone showed up just a few times. The CDR3 loop is CASSTGQGGEKLFF. CDR3 coding DNA: TGCGCCAGCAGCACGGGACAGGGGGGGGAAAAACTGTTTTTT. The chain employs TRBV5-1 and TRBJ1-4, with 11 bases that match TRBD1. The trim removed 4 bases at V and 8 bases at J, leaving 4 bases unmatched. CDR1 SGHRS and CDR2 YFSETQ come from the germline V gene. This CDR3 region has 14 residues.

V and J are TRBV5-4 and TRBJ2-1, with D tentatively TRBD2 (6 bases). The germline V and J ends were trimmed by 4 bases and 4 bases, with 9 bases remaining between them. From germline, CDR1 is SGHNT and CDR2 YYREEE (reference sequence). The CDR3 length is 13 residues. CDR3 region: CASSGGLYNEQFF. The CDR3 DNA reads TGTGCCAGCAGCGGGGGACTTTACAATGAGCAGTTCTTC.

This chain links TRBV4-3 with TRBJ2-3; TRBD1 matches 10 bases. Trimming removed 0 bases from V and 0 bases from J; junction bases left unmatched: 9. Germline-derived CDR1 and CDR2 are LGHNA and YSLEER. CDR3 length: 19 amino acids. The CDR3 sequence: CASSQDRDRGHTSTDTQYF. Here the CDR3 DNA reads TGCGCCAGCAGCCAAGATAGGGACAGGGGTCATACTAGCACAGATACGCAGTATTTT.

In this sample, this clone turned up once. The chain couples TRBV25-1 to TRBJ2-7; TRBD1 is a possible D gene (6 bases). The V and J ends lost 2 bases and 2 bases respectively, with 10 bases between them. The CDR3 runs 14 residues. Looked up from germline, CDR1 is MGHDK and CDR2 is SYGVNS. CDR3 nucleotide sequence: TGTGCCAGCAGTGAACCAGGGGCCGCCTACGAGCAGTACTTC. This sequence encodes CASSEPGAAYEQYF.

The J gene is TRBJ1-2, the V gene TRBV6-1; the match to TRBD1 covers 7 bases. Germline V gene sequence: CDR1 MNHNS, CDR2 SASEGT. The CDR3 totals 13 residues. V lost 4 bases, J lost 7 bases, and 6 bases stayed unmatched. The CDR3 DNA follows: TGTGCCAGCAGTGTGGAGGGGGCGCTTGGCTACACCTTC. Translating gives CASSVEGALGYTF.

This chain links TRBV29-1 with TRBJ1-3; the match to TRBD1 covers 8 bases. Trimming removed 7 bases from V and 0 bases from J; junction bases left unmatched: 8. The CDR3 contains 15 residues. The germline gives CDR1 SQVTM, CDR2 ANQGSEA. CDR3 loop: CSAGQGLTSGNTIYF. The DNA for the CDR3 is TGCAGCGCCGGACAGGGTCTGACCTCTGGAAACACCATATATTTT.

The chain uses TRBV6-1 and TRBJ1-2; D may be TRBD1 (6 bases). Germline CDR1 reads MNHNS; CDR2 reads SASEGT. V was trimmed by 2 bases and J by 4 bases, leaving 11 bases between them. The CDR3 loop spans 14 amino acids. Here the CDR3 DNA reads TGTGCCAGCAGTGAATCGGGACATCTCTATGGCTACACCTTC. Translated, it gives CASSESGHLYGYTF.

The chain couples TRBV7-6 to TRBJ2-7; 11 bases align to TRBD2. V lost 2 bases to trimming and J lost 7 bases; unmatched junction nucleotides: 19. Germline V gene sequence: CDR1 SGHVS, CDR2 FNYEAQ. This CDR3 comprises 19 residues. Here the CDR3 DNA reads TGTGCCAGCAGCTTACTTCACACTAGCGGGGGAGCCTCCCCTGGGGAGCAGTACTTC. Translated, it gives CASSLLHTSGGASPGEQYF.

This chain uses TRBV5-6 with TRBJ1-6; perhaps TRBD1 as D (6 bases). V was clipped by 3 bases and J by 8 bases, with 18 bases between them. Germline V gives CDR1 SGHDT, CDR2 YYEEEE. This CDR3 spans 16 amino acids. Here the CDR3 reads CASSSDGGQMDSPLHF. CDR3 nucleotides: TGTGCCAGCAGCTCCGACGGGGGGCAAATGGATTCACCCCTCCACTTT.

This chain links TRBV2 with TRBJ2-3; TRBD2 matches 11 bases. The CDR3 covers 15 residues. The V gene's germline CDR1 is SNHLY and CDR2 FYNNEI. Losses at the gene ends were 6 bases for V and 2 bases for J; bases not matched to a gene: 4. The CDR3 region has the DNA TGTGCCAGCAGGCGACTAGCGGGGCCCACAGATACGCAGTATTTT. Translated, it gives CASRRLAGPTDTQYF.

The J gene is TRBJ1-4, the V gene TRBV25-1; TRBD1 is a possible D gene (6 bases). The germline gives CDR1 MGHDK, CDR2 SYGVNS. The CDR3 covers 14 residues. Trimming stripped 4 bases from V and 8 bases from J, with 14 bases between. The CDR3 DNA is TGTGCCAGCAGTGGGGGGCCCTTAGGGGAAAAACTGTTTTTT. As protein: CASSGGPLGEKLFF. The full variable domain, completed using reference TRBV25-1 and TRBJ1-4, is EADIYQTPRYLVIGTGKKITLECSQTMGHDKMYWYQQDPGMELHLIHYSYGVNSTEKGDLSSESTVSRIRTEHFPLTLESARPSHTSQYLCASSGGPLGEKLFFGSGTQLSVL.

This chain joins TRBV5-1 and TRBJ2-7, with 10 bases identical to TRBD1. This CDR3 is built from 15 residues. Germline V gene lookup returns CDR1 SGHRS and CDR2 YFSETQ. With 2 bases clipped from V and 4 bases from J, the junction kept 6 bases outside the gene matches. CDR3 in amino acids: CASSLGQGVMYEQYF. The CDR3 nucleotides read TGCGCCAGCAGCTTAGGACAGGGGGTGATGTACGAGCAGTACTTC.

The rearrangement joins TRBV6-5 to TRBJ2-1, with D possibly matching TRBD2 (5 bases). The germline V gene encodes CDR1 MNHEY and CDR2 SVGAGI. V was trimmed by 8 bases and J by 7 bases, leaving 12 bases between them. The CDR3 is 12 amino acids. In nucleotides, the CDR3 is TGTGCCAGCCGGACGGGGTTGAATGAGCAGTTCTTC. The encoded protein is CASRTGLNEQFF.

The rearrangement links TRBV2 to TRBJ2-7, with D tentatively TRBD2 (6 bases). Germline V gene sequence: CDR1 SNHLY, CDR2 FYNNEI. With 6 bases removed from V and 5 bases from J, the gap between germline ends came to 8 bases. The CDR3 is 11 residues long. CDR3 in DNA: TGTGCCAGCAGCGGCGGGGACGAGCAGTACTTC. It codes for CASSGGDEQYF. The full variable domain, its missing parts supplied by reference TRBV2 and TRBJ2-7, is EPEVTQTPSHQVTQMGQEVILRCVPISNHLYFYWYRQILGQKVEFLVSFYNNEISEKSEIFDDQFSVERPDGSNFTLKIRSTKLEDSAMYFCASSGGDEQYFGPGTRLTVT.

This clone appeared once. The chain is built from TRBV7-8 and TRBJ1-5, with a possible D match to TRBD1 (6 bases). The CDR3 is 16 amino acids. Deletions cut 5 bases from V and 4 bases from J, with 18 bases between. The germline V gene has CDR1 SGHVS and CDR2 FQNEAQ. CDR3 loop: CASSQRGTRENQPQHF. The CDR3 DNA sequence: TGTGCCAGCAGCCAGAGGGGGACACGGGAAAATCAGCCCCAGCATTTT.

This sequence joins TRBV10-3 and TRBJ2-5; 9 positions agree with TRBD1. With V trimmed by 6 bases and J by 3 bases, 2 bases remained unmatched. CDR3 length equals 13 residues. Germline CDR1 reads ENHRY; CDR2 reads SYGVKD. The CDR3 nucleotides are TGTGCCATCAGACGACAGGGGGAAGAGACCCAGTACTTC. As protein: CAIRRQGEETQYF.

The V call is TRBV30, the J call TRBJ1-5; unclear D gene. This CDR3 is built from 13 residues. The V end was cut by 2 bases, the J end by 6 bases, with 11 bases between. Per germline, CDR1 GTSNPN and CDR2 SVGIG (reference sequence). In DNA, the CDR3 is TGTGCCTGGAGTCCAGACGGGAGTCAGCCCCAGCATTTT. As protein: CAWSPDGSQPQHF.

The chain has TRBV5-6 and TRBJ1-1; no reliable D call. CDR1 is SGHDT, CDR2 YYEEEE, per germline. The germline V and J ends were trimmed by 4 bases and 1 base, with 11 bases remaining between them. The CDR3 is 14 amino acids. CDR3 DNA sequence: TGTGCCAGCAGCCACATCACAAGGAACACTGAAGCTTTCTTT. Encoded protein: CASSHITRNTEAFF.

J is TRBJ2-3 and V is TRBV6-5, with TRBD1 as a possible D gene (5 bases). This CDR3 is built from 14 residues. CDR1 and CDR2 from the germline V gene are MNHEY and SVGAGI. Between the trimmed V and J ends, which lost 0 bases and 4 bases, there was a span of 8 bases. The chain's CDR3 is CASSYSQGPDTQYF. The CDR3 DNA sequence: TGTGCCAGCAGTTACTCCCAGGGCCCAGATACGCAGTATTTT.

As DNA, the CDR3 is TGTGCCAGCAGCGTTGACAGGGGGAGGACTGAAGCTTTCTTT. Its translation: CASSVDRGRTEAFF. V usage is TRBV9 and J usage is TRBJ1-1, with 9 bases lining up with TRBD1. The ends lost 2 bases at V and 5 bases at J; junction bases unmatched: 4. The germline V gene encodes CDR1 SGDLS and CDR2 YYNGEE. CDR3 length: 14 amino acids.

A few counts support this clone. This chain joins TRBV6-1 and TRBJ1-1; D unresolved. The CDR3 is 12 residues long. The V and J ends lost 2 bases and 5 bases respectively, with 6 bases between them. Germline V gene data show CDR1 as MNHNS and CDR2 as SASEGT. This CDR3 is CASSESETEAFF. The CDR3 bases are TGTGCCAGCAGTGAATCGGAGACTGAAGCTTTCTTT.

V and J are TRBV5-5 and TRBJ1-2; 8 positions agree with TRBD1. The junction had 6 bases not matched to a gene; V was cut back by 4 bases and J by 4 bases. This CDR3 has 14 residues. Germline V gene data show CDR1 as SGHKS and CDR2 as YYEKEE (reference sequence). CDR3 nucleotide sequence: TGTGCCAGCAGCAGCCCAGGGGGCAGCTATGGCTACACCTTC. Translated: CASSSPGGSYGYTF.

This chain connects TRBV5-1 to TRBJ1-1; D gene unclear. The ends were cut back, 3 bases at V and 1 base at J, with 13 bases in the middle. This CDR3 contains 15 residues. Per germline, CDR1 SGHRS and CDR2 YFSETQ. The CDR3: CASSSQSVGNTEAFF. The DNA for the CDR3 is TGCGCCAGCAGCTCCCAAAGCGTGGGGAACACTGAAGCTTTCTTT.

The chain joins TRBV4-1 to TRBJ2-3; TRBD2 might be the D (5 bases). V lost 1 base and J 5 bases, leaving 7 bases between the germline ends. Germline V gene lookup returns CDR1 MGHRA and CDR2 YSYEKL. This CDR3 has 13 residues. The CDR3 DNA sequence: TGCGCCAGCAGCCAAGTCGAGGGAGATACGCAGTATTTT. Translating gives CASSQVEGDTQYF.

V usage is TRBV7-8 and J usage is TRBJ1-5; 8 bases match TRBD1. The CDR3 extends over 14 amino acids. CDR1 SGHVS and CDR2 FQNEAQ come from the germline V gene. Losses at the gene ends were 1 base for V and 7 bases for J; bases not matched to a gene: 3. The CDR3 reads CASSLDRGGQPQHF. The DNA for the CDR3 is TGTGCCAGCAGCTTAGACAGGGGGGGGCAGCCCCAGCATTTT.

The chain recombines TRBV5-6 with TRBJ2-7; D is ambiguous. V shed 4 bases and J shed 0 bases, with 8 bases lying between them. From germline, CDR1 is SGHDT and CDR2 YYEEEE. The CDR3 covers 13 residues. This CDR3 reads CASSVGPSYEQYF. The CDR3 DNA follows: TGTGCCAGCAGCGTTGGCCCCTCCTACGAGCAGTACTTC.

The CDR3 DNA is TGTGCCAGCAGCTTGCGGAGGGACAGCTCAGCAACTAATGAAAAACTGTTTTTT. This gives the protein CASSLRRDSSATNEKLFF. The chain uses TRBV5-6 and TRBJ1-4; TRBD1 agrees at 7 bases. The CDR3 is 18 amino acids. Per germline, CDR1 SGHDT and CDR2 YYEEEE. Trimming took 1 base from V and 0 from J; bases not matched to a gene: 9.

The chain employs TRBV5-1 and TRBJ2-7, with D possibly TRBD2 on 5 matching bases. The germline V gene encodes CDR1 SGHRS and CDR2 YFSETQ. CDR3 length: 12 amino acids. V lost 2 bases and J 6 bases, leaving 9 bases between the germline ends. CDR3 sequence reads: CASSFPRGEQYF. The CDR3 coding sequence is TGCGCCAGCAGCTTCCCTCGGGGCGAGCAGTACTTC.